This TCR beta chain was observed in a study of regulatory T cells in long-lasting Graves disease. With iRepertoire HTBI primers and Arm-PCR of CDR3 regions, TCR beta libraries were built. Each CDR3 protein is one row after TCRdb ran MiXCR on the multiplex PCR reads. This sample carries some 470,000 distinct CDR3 sequences, about 22% of them seen once, and the ten largest clones take roughly 7.7%. The time point denotes: persistent/refractory GD, antithyroid drugs over 5 years with positive TRAb. Making the TCR library involved RNA that had been extracted from PBMCs. Whole-study results and caveats: TRBV28 was favored in persistent disease, as were TRBJ1-2 and TRBJ2-5.

With 5 bases removed from V and 6 bases from J, the gap between germline ends came to 14 bases. CDR1 and CDR2 from the germline V gene are MDHEN and SYDVKM. The CDR3 spans 14 residues. On this clonotype: The antigen remains unidentified.

The sample in question was peripheral blood mononuclear cells (PBMCs), obtained when the disease was refractory, from a patient treated with antithyroid drugs. The J gene is TRBJ1-5, the V gene TRBV28, with D perhaps matching TRBD1 (6 bases). This receptor was taken from a female donor with Graves disease. This CDR3 is CASSTRAGAQPQHF. The CDR3 DNA reads TGTGCCAGCAGTACCCGGGCAGGGGCTCAGCCCCAGCATTTT.